This entry features one TCR beta chain sequence. The antigen remains undetermined. This sample was taken from a study of cytomegalovirus exposure and HLA in healthy donors. The study, taken as a whole, reports: There were over 150 TCR beta chains listed as cytomegalovirus-associated.

Germline lookup yields CDR1 KGHSH and CDR2 LQKENI. J gave up 5 bases and V 0 bases, and 3 bases lay outside the gene matches. The CDR3 runs 14 residues. Using immunoSEQ multiplex PCR, the repertoire was profiled, and TCRdb retains in-frame clones only, with some absent. Of around 250,000 clones listed, about 90% are singletons. The TCR sequence derives from a woman between 18 and 29 years old in good health and CMV-seronegative. Sequencing was done on a sample of PBMCs. The J gene is TRBJ2-5, the V gene TRBV18; 7 bases align to TRBD1. The CDR3 sequence: CASSPPSGGETQYF. The CDR3 DNA sequence: TGTGCCAGCTCACCACCGTCAGGGGGTGAGACCCAGTACTTC.